This T cell receptor beta chain appears in the sequencing data of a study of shared clonotypes between healthy human individuals. Study-wide results and limits: Non-shared clonotypes were found to have lower generation probabilities than the clonotypes that were shared by all four of the sorted-subset donors.

Notes on this clone: Its specificity is unknown. Other DNA sequences from this sample encode an identical CDR3 as well.

CD4+ cells yielded CD45RA+ naive and CD45RA-negative memory subsets. Germline V gene data show CDR1 as SGHTA and CDR2 as FQGTGA. The CDR3 length is 12 residues. With 0 bases removed from V and 8 bases from J, the gap between germline ends came to 5 bases. Method: immunoSEQ multiplex PCR; TCRdb's copy keeps in-frame clones and lacks some. This table holds around 980,000 clones, 70% to 80% found once. The clonotype originates from a young man in good health. Some clones in this sample may be carry-over from other donors' samples. The chain combines TRBV7-3 with TRBJ2-1; no reliable D call. The source material was memory CD4+ T cells from PBMCs. The subset is: CD45RA-negative fraction. The CDR3: CASSLTGYEQFF. The CDR3 DNA reads as TGTGCCAGCAGCTTAACCGGATATGAGCAGTTCTTC.